Below, 15 T cell receptor beta chains from the same sample are listed, as sequenced in a study of blood T cell repertoires in COVID-19. Repertoires were generated with immunoSEQ multiplex PCR, while TCRdb's copy carries only in-frame clones and drops some. The sample has about 220,000 clones; about 85% are singletons. Sequencing input: peripheral blood. The receptor set was obtained from a man aged 35 to 55 with acute or convalescent COVID-19.

The CDR3 nucleotides read TGCGCCAGCAGCTTGGGGGAGCTTGCTTTCTTT. Translated: CASSLGELAFF. V and J are TRBV5-1 and TRBJ1-1, with D unresolved. With 0 bases removed from V and 11 bases from J, the gap between germline ends came to 8 bases. The V gene's germline CDR1 is SGHRS and CDR2 YFSETQ. CDR3 length: 11 amino acids.

This clone was detected once. CDR3 amino acids: CASTWTGGGETQYF. CDR3 DNA: TGTGCCAGCACCTGGACAGGGGGCGGTGAGACCCAGTACTTC. This chain joins TRBV6-5 and TRBJ2-5; 11 bases match TRBD1. Trimming took 7 bases from V and 5 from J; bases not matched to a gene: 6. Germline V gives CDR1 MNHEY, CDR2 SVGAGI. The CDR3 loop spans 14 amino acids.

CDR3 sequence (DNA): TGTGCCAGCAGCCTTGGCCCCAGCGACTCCTACGAGCAGTACTTC. The encoded protein is CASSLGPSDSYEQYF. V gene TRBV7-2 combines with J gene TRBJ2-7; D gene uncertain. The CDR3 totals 15 residues. CDR1 is SGHTA and CDR2 is FQGNSA in the germline V gene. Trimming took 5 bases from V and 0 from J, leaving 14 bases between them.

The chain carries TRBV6-5 and TRBJ2-3; D might be TRBD2 (6 bases). V lost 6 bases and J lost 4, with 14 bases in between. The germline CDR1 and CDR2 sequences are MNHEY and SVGAGI. This CDR3 region has 14 residues. The CDR3 is CASSGGAGADTQYF. CDR3 coding DNA: TGTGCCAGCAGCGGAGGGGCTGGTGCAGATACGCAGTATTTT.

This clone was seen a handful of times. The rearrangement uses TRBV27 and TRBJ1-2; TRBD1 is a possible D gene (5 bases). Trimming shortened V by 3 bases and J by 6 bases, and 8 bases separated the two germline ends. The length of the CDR3 is 12 residues. Germline CDR1 and CDR2: MNHEY and SMNVEV (reference sequence). CDR3 region: CASSLGGNGYTF. The CDR3 DNA sequence: TGTGCCAGCAGTTTGGGGGGTAATGGCTACACCTTC.

The chain combines TRBV11-3 with TRBJ2-1; the match to TRBD2 covers 9 bases. From germline, CDR1 is SGHNT and CDR2 YENEEA. The CDR3 length is 13 residues. The V gene end was trimmed by 10 bases and the J gene end by 7 bases; junction bases not matched to a gene: 8. CDR3 region: CATSTSGPNEQFF. CDR3 DNA sequence: TGTGCCACCTCGACTAGCGGCCCTAATGAGCAGTTCTTC.

The rearrangement links TRBV5-4 to TRBJ2-3; a weak D match, TRBD1 (5 bases). Trimming shortened V by 0 bases and J by 1 base, and 9 bases separated the two germline ends. Germline V gene sequence: CDR1 SGHNT, CDR2 YYREEE (reference sequence). The CDR3 has 15 amino acids. The CDR3 DNA reads as TGTGCCAGCAGCTTGGTAACAGGACGCACAGATACGCAGTATTTT. Amino acid sequence: CASSLVTGRTDTQYF.

This chain uses TRBV10-3 with TRBJ2-1, with D perhaps matching TRBD1 (6 bases). This CDR3 comprises 13 residues. Germline V gene sequence: CDR1 ENHRY, CDR2 SYGVKD. Trimming took off 11 bases at V and 12 bases at J, with 23 bases between the two ends. Written as DNA, the CDR3 is TGTGCCGTACAGGGTGGACCTGGGGGTAGGCAGTTCTTC. Amino acid sequence: CAVQGGPGGRQFF.

This clone occurred a few times. CDR3 sequence: CASSTGQGTYEQYF. The DNA for the CDR3 is TGTGCCAGTAGTACGGGACAGGGAACCTACGAGCAGTACTTC. The J gene is TRBJ2-7, the V gene TRBV19; 9 bases map to TRBD1. The CDR3 covers 14 residues. Germline trimming cut 4 bases from V and 2 bases from J; bases unmatched to any gene: 3. In germline, CDR1 is LNHDA, CDR2 SQIVND (reference sequence).

Comments on this clone: One end of the junction varies from germline; a read error may be responsible. V gene TRBV5-1 combines with J gene TRBJ2-7, with D possibly TRBD1 on 5 matching bases. CDR1 SGHRS and CDR2 YFSETQ come from the germline V gene. CDR3 length: 15 amino acids. In DNA, the CDR3 is TGCGCCAGCAGCGATAGGGGCCAAGCCTCCAACGAGCAGTACTTC. As protein: CASSDRGQASNEQYF.

CDR3 DNA: TGTGCCAGTAGTAAATCCAGCGGGGCCGTAAAAGAGACCCAGTACTTC. Translating gives CASSKSSGAVKETQYF. The chain is built from TRBV19 and TRBJ2-5; 7 positions match TRBD2. The V gene end was trimmed by 4 bases and the J gene end by 3 bases; junction bases not matched to a gene: 11. The CDR3 covers 16 residues. CDR1 LNHDA and CDR2 SQIVND come from the germline V gene (reference sequence). Full variable domain (missing parts from reference TRBV19 and TRBJ2-5): DGGITQSPKYLFRKEGQNVTLSCEQNLNHDAMYWYRQDPGQGLRLIYYSQIVNDFQKGDIAEGYSVSREKKESFPLTVTSAQKNPTAFYLCASSKSSGAVKETQYFGPGTRLLVL.

This clone occurred once. V is TRBV11-2 and J is TRBJ1-1, with D uncertain. CDR3 length equals 15 residues. Trimming removed 0 bases at V and 3 bases at J, with 11 bases between. Germline loops: CDR1 SGHAT, CDR2 FQNNGV. The chain's CDR3 is CASSLELAGYTEAFF. CDR3 DNA: TGTGCCAGCAGCTTAGAGTTAGCCGGGTACACTGAAGCTTTCTTT.

This clone was recorded a few times. The V gene is TRBV29-1, the J gene TRBJ2-3; 8 positions match TRBD2. Germline CDR1 reads SQVTM; CDR2 reads ANQGSEA. This CDR3 region has 14 residues. The V gene end was trimmed by 7 bases and the J gene end by 0 bases; junction bases not matched to a gene: 6. For the CDR3, the DNA is TGCAGCGCAGGGGCTAGCGGGAGCACAGATACGCAGTATTTT. Its protein is CSAGASGSTDTQYF.

The rearrangement links TRBV7-9 to TRBJ1-6, with D possibly matching TRBD1 (5 bases). The germline V gene encodes CDR1 SEHNR and CDR2 FQNEAQ (reference sequence). With 7 bases removed from V and 9 bases from J, the gap between germline ends came to 19 bases. The CDR3 contains 15 residues. CDR3 residues: CASTQVGGVGSPLHF. CDR3 in DNA: TGTGCCAGCACCCAAGTGGGAGGGGTAGGTTCACCCCTCCACTTT.

The chain recombines TRBV7-6 with TRBJ2-7; 8 bases map to TRBD1. Germline CDR1 and CDR2: SGHVS and FNYEAQ. The CDR3 has 19 residues. V lost 2 bases and J lost 0; bases outside the gene matches: 15. The CDR3 sequence: CASSLSGASAGTGSYEQYF. The CDR3, as DNA: TGTGCCAGCAGCTTATCCGGGGCCTCCGCCGGGACAGGCTCCTACGAGCAGTACTTC. The variable domain in full, with the rest retrieved from reference TRBV7-6 and TRBJ2-7, is GAGVSQSPRYKVTKRGQDVALRCDPISGHVSLYWYRQALGQGPEFLTYFNYEAQQDKSGLPNDRFSAERPEGSISTLTIQRTEQRDSAMYRCASSLSGASAGTGSYEQYFGPGTRLTVT.